The rows below give T cell receptor beta chains drawn from one sample of a study of blood T cells in healthy people across ages. MiXCR, applied by TCRdb to the 5' RACE reads, yields one record per CDR3 protein. Here the sample spans approximately 850,000 distinct CDR3 sequences, 58% being singletons. Sequenced sample: blood. The receptors derive from a man aged 25-45 years in good health. CDR3s include the opening cysteine and the closing phenylalanine or tryptophan. Each record gives: CDR3 length, clone size, J gene, V gene, D gene, CDR3 DNA, CDR3 protein. D genes are given only for firm matches. Clone size appears in some rows only: once, few, many, or a class for an expanded clone.

>14|-|TRBJ2-1|TRBV6-5|-
TGTGCCAGCAGTTACTCGGCGGATTACAATGAGCAGTTCTTC
CASSYSADYNEQFF
>15|-|TRBJ2-1|TRBV5-6|-
TGTGCCAGCATCCGGATAACGGGGTTCGACAATGAGCAGTTCTTC
CASIRITGFDNEQFF
>17|few|TRBJ1-2|TRBV28|TRBD1
TGTGCCAGCAGTTTCATTTCGAGGGGGCGTTGGGGCTATGGCTACACCTTC
CASSFISRGRWGYGYTF
>14|many|TRBJ2-7|TRBV6-5|-
TGTGCCAGCGCGGCAGGAGTAAATTCTTACGAGCAGTACTTC
CASAAGVNSYEQYF
>16|-|TRBJ2-7|TRBV27|-
TGTGCCAGCAGTTTTCTGAGGCCTGAGATCTTCTACGAGCAGTACTTC
CASSFLRPEIFYEQYF
>14|-|TRBJ1-2|TRBV11-2|TRBD1
TGTGCCAGCAGCTCGCAAGACAGGGGCTATGGCTACACCTTC
CASSSQDRGYGYTF
>18|-|TRBJ2-6|TRBV6-5|TRBD1
TGTGCCAGCAGTTACAGGGGACAGGGCCCCTCTGGGGCCAACGTCCTGACTTTC
CASSYRGQGPSGANVLTF
>15|few|TRBJ2-1|TRBV6-1|-
TGTGCCAGCAGTGAAGCAGGGCAACTTTACAATGAGCAGTTCTTC
CASSEAGQLYNEQFF
>15|-|TRBJ2-7|TRBV2|-
TGTGCCAGCAGTGATCCCGGGCCTGTCTTCTATGAGCAGTACTTC
CASSDPGPVFYEQYF
>15|-|TRBJ2-1|TRBV6-1|TRBD1
TGTGCCAGCAAGGACAGGGCTTCCTTCTACAATGAGCAGTTCTTC
CASKDRASFYNEQFF
>17|-|TRBJ1-4|TRBV4-3|-
TGCGCCAGCAGCCAAGATGCTCAACCCGGATTACGGGAAAAACTGTTTTTT
CASSQDAQPGLREKLFF
>15|-|TRBJ2-7|TRBV7-2|-
TGTGCCAGCAGCTTAGAAGGAGGTCCTACTTACGAGCAGTACTTC
CASSLEGGPTYEQYF
>15|few|TRBJ2-7|TRBV13|-
TGTGCCAGCAGCACCCGGGCCCGCGGTGGTTACGAGCAGTACTTC
CASSTRARGGYEQYF
>15|few|TRBJ2-1|TRBV7-3|TRBD2
TGTGCCAGCAGCTCCAACGATGGGACTAGCGGCCTCCTGTTCTTC
CASSSNDGTSGLLFF
>10|-|TRBJ2-1|TRBV29-1|TRBD2
TGCGTAGCGGGAGACGAGACCCAGTTCTTC
CVAGDETQFF
>12|few|TRBJ2-5|TRBV4-2|-
TGCGCCAGCAGCCAATCGTCCGAGACCCAGTACTTC
CASSQSSETQYF
>12|-|TRBJ1-3|TRBV12-3/TRBV12-4|-
TGTGCCAGCAGTTTTACGGCAAACACCATATATTTT
CASSFTANTIYF
>16|few|TRBJ2-5|TRBV4-1|-
TGCGCCAGCAGCCAAGAGAGCATTAGCTCATGCGAGACCCAGTACTTC
CASSQESISSCETQYF
>14|-|TRBJ1-6|TRBV4-1|-
TGCGCCAGCAGCCAAGTCGGCAGAAATTCACCCCTCCACTTT
CASSQVGRNSPLHF
>13|-|TRBJ1-2|TRBV29-1|-
TGCAGCGCCGGAAAGCGCGATGTCTATGGCTACACCTTC
CSAGKRDVYGYTF
>16|few|TRBJ2-1|TRBV20-1|-
TGCAGTGCTCCTCTCCGGACGGGAAACAAATTGGATGAGCAGTTCTTC
CSAPLRTGNKLDEQFF
>15|-|TRBJ1-6|TRBV6-2/TRBV6-3|-
TGTGCCAGCAGTTACTCGATGGAGGAGAATTCACCCCTCCACTTT
CASSYSMEENSPLHF
>15|-|TRBJ2-1|TRBV5-1|TRBD2
TGCGCCAGCAGCTTGGCTCCGGGAGGATACAATGAGCAGTTCTTC
CASSLAPGGYNEQFF
>15|-|TRBJ2-3|TRBV6-6|TRBD1
TGTGCCAGCAGCCGCGGGACAGGTAGCACAGATACGCAGTATTTT
CASSRGTGSTDTQYF
>11|-|TRBJ2-7|TRBV20-1|-
TGCAGTGCTAGCTCACGGGACGAGCAGTACTTC
CSASSRDEQYF
>19|-|TRBJ2-3|TRBV12-3/TRBV12-4|-
TGTGCCAGCAGCCTAGGCCGGACCATCGGGCTAGGAGGCGGAGATACGCAGTATTTT
CASSLGRTIGLGGGDTQYF
>15|-|TRBJ1-2|TRBV7-9|-
TGTGCCAGCAGCTTAGGTCGGGGGGACCTCTATGGCTACACCTTC
CASSLGRGDLYGYTF
>13|many|TRBJ2-1|TRBV7-2|-
TGTGCCAGCAGCACCAGACGTGGGACCCAGCAGTTCTTC
CASSTRRGTQQFF
>12|-|TRBJ1-2|TRBV20-1|-
TGCAGTACCTACATCATTAACTATGGCTACACCTTC
CSTYIINYGYTF
>11|once|TRBJ2-7|TRBV20-1|-
TGCAGTGCTAGCGGCTGGGGGGAGCAGTACTTC
CSASGWGEQYF
>12|few|TRBJ2-4|TRBV6-1|TRBD1
TGTGCCAGCAGTTGGGACAGTGGCATTCAGTACTTC
CASSWDSGIQYF
>17|-|TRBJ1-6|TRBV5-6|-
TGTGCCAGCAGCCAGAGGCGGGGGGAGGTGTATAATTCACCCCTCCACTTT
CASSQRRGEVYNSPLHF
>11|-|TRBJ2-1|TRBV20-1|-
TGCAGTGCAAGAGAGGGGGGGACGCAGTTCTTC
CSAREGGTQFF
>14|once|TRBJ2-7|TRBV6-2/TRBV6-3|-
TGTGCCAGCAGCCACGACAGGTCCTACAATGAGCAGTACTTC
CASSHDRSYNEQYF
>12|-|TRBJ2-3|TRBV29-1|TRBD1
TGCAGCGCGGACAGGGCTCTAGATACGCAGTATTTT
CSADRALDTQYF
>14|-|TRBJ2-7|TRBV12-3/TRBV12-4|-
TGTGCCGGCAGTTTGGAGGTTAGCTCCTACGAGCAGTACTTC
CAGSLEVSSYEQYF
>14|few|TRBJ2-3|TRBV29-1|TRBD2
TGCAGCGTTGAACTAGCGGCTAGCACAGATACGCAGTATTTT
CSVELAASTDTQYF
>15|-|TRBJ2-1|TRBV20-1|TRBD2
TGCAGTGCGCACCCCGGGACTAGCGGATACAATGAGCAGTTCTTC
CSAHPGTSGYNEQFF
>14|-|TRBJ1-1|TRBV29-1|-
TGCAGCGTTGTCGGGACGTTGGTAGACACTGAAGCTTTCTTT
CSVVGTLVDTEAFF
>13|once|TRBJ2-7|TRBV20-1|-
TGCAGTGCTAGTGGGGAGATAAACTACGAGCAGTACTTC
CSASGEINYEQYF
>18|-|TRBJ2-1|TRBV7-2|TRBD2
TGTGCCAGCAACCCCAGAGGGGTAGCGAGCGGGGGATACAATGAGCAGTTCTTC
CASNPRGVASGGYNEQFF
>15|-|TRBJ2-5|TRBV27|-
TGTGCCAGCAGTTTAGAATGGGACACCCAAGAGACCCAGTACTTC
CASSLEWDTQETQYF
>15|few|TRBJ2-3|TRBV7-8|-
TGTGCCAGCAGCTACACGGACGGAATCACAGATACGCAGTATTTT
CASSYTDGITDTQYF
>14|-|TRBJ1-2|TRBV27|-
TGTGCCAGCAGTCGGACGGGAGCTAACTATGGCTACACCTTC
CASSRTGANYGYTF
>17|-|TRBJ2-2|TRBV20-1|-
TGCAGTGCTAGAGATCTCTCTGGTCGCATTAACACCGGGGAGCTGTTTTTT
CSARDLSGRINTGELFF
>17|-|TRBJ1-2|TRBV18|-
TGTGCCAGCTCACAAGGATTTTGGAGGAAGGACAGCTATGGCTACACCTTC
CASSQGFWRKDSYGYTF
>13|few|TRBJ1-1|TRBV20-1|-
TGCAGTGGGCAGGGAAGGATAGGCACTGAAGCTTTCTTT
CSGQGRIGTEAFF
>12|few|TRBJ1-2|TRBV29-1|-
TGCAGCGGCGGAGGGGCGTCGGAAGGCTACACCTTC
CSGGGASEGYTF
>15|-|TRBJ1-1|TRBV7-6|-
TGTGCCAGCAGTGAGTTGGGGGGTACGGGCACTGAAGCTTTCTTT
CASSELGGTGTEAFF
>15|-|TRBJ1-2|TRBV14|-
TGTGCCAGCAGCCAAGTCGGGGAATCGGGGTATGGCTACACCTTC
CASSQVGESGYGYTF
>16|-|TRBJ2-3|TRBV7-2|TRBD2
TGTGCCAGCAGCTTAGACGGACTAGCGGGAGTAGATACGCAGTATTTT
CASSLDGLAGVDTQYF
>15|-|TRBJ1-5|TRBV20-1|-
TGCAGTGCTAGGTCGACAGGCTCAAACAATCAGCCCCAGCATTTT
CSARSTGSNNQPQHF
>15|-|TRBJ2-4|TRBV11-2|TRBD2
TGTGCCAGCAGCCGGTGGGGGGGAAGCCAAAACATTCAGTACTTC
CASSRWGGSQNIQYF
>16|-|TRBJ1-6|TRBV6-6|-
TGTGCCAGCACTTTAAGGGGTGACGTAGGGAATTCACCCCTCCACTTT
CASTLRGDVGNSPLHF
>15|-|TRBJ2-1|TRBV5-6|-
TGTGCCAGCAGCTTGGTTACGGGGGCGGGCAATGAGCAGTTCTTC
CASSLVTGAGNEQFF
>13|many|TRBJ2-5|TRBV18|-
TGTGCCAGCTCGAAGGAAAGGGAAGAGACCCAGTACTTC
CASSKEREETQYF
>13|-|TRBJ2-5|TRBV29-1|TRBD1
TGCAGCGTTTACAGGGGCTCACGAGAGACCCAGTACTTC
CSVYRGSRETQYF
>13|-|TRBJ1-2|TRBV6-5|-
TGTGCCAGCAGTTCAGCCAGCTCTTATGGCTACACCTTC
CASSSASSYGYTF
>15|-|TRBJ2-3|TRBV7-2|-
TGTGCCAGCAGCATAAGCGGGCCTAGCACAGATACGCAGTATTTT
CASSISGPSTDTQYF